This T cell receptor beta chain emerged from a study of identifying expanded T cells in peripheral blood. The study's findings and limits: Over around two and four weeks, about 15 and 19 clones changed, versus approximately 1.2 between replicates. Across healthy donors, higher total template counts meant significantly greater approximately two-week count variance.

CDR1 and CDR2 (germline): SGHKS, YYEKEE (reference sequence). The CDR3 is made up of 16 amino acids. V shed 1 base and J shed 5 bases, with 18 bases lying between them. Comments on this clone: Its specificity is not known.

Profiling relied on immunoSEQ multiplex PCR, and the TCRdb table lists in-frame clones only, not all of them. The sample comprises more than 50,000 clones, about 85% of which are singletons, and roughly 19% rests with the top ten. This TCR was sampled from a person aged 18 to 70 in good health. Sequencing was carried out using blood. The V gene is TRBV5-5, the J gene TRBJ1-1; the D gene is possibly TRBD1 (6 bases). Here the CDR3 DNA reads TGTGCCAGCAGCTTGCGTCCCCCAGGGGTAGGGACTGAAGCTTTCTTT. It encodes CASSLRPPGVGTEAFF.